This T cell receptor beta chain was captured by sequencing in a study of graft-versus-host responses after intestinal transplantation. Study overall: Anti-thymocyte globulin induction, then tacrolimus and steroids for about three years, went to all recipients. Study-level results: Circulating GvH clone levels at their peak were associated with HvG declines (early post-transplant).

Repertoires were generated with immunoSEQ multiplex PCR, while TCRdb's copy carries only in-frame clones and drops some. The data show some 39,000 clones, around 96% seen once. Of note for this clone: Its target is not known.

CDR1 is KGHSH and CDR2 is LQKENI in the germline V gene. Trimming removed 3 bases from V and 4 bases from J, with 10 bases in between. The length of the CDR3 is 13 residues. Here the sequenced sample was unstimulated CD8+ T cells sorted from spleen or lymph node cells, taken before transplant. This clonotype was sampled from a human donor who was the organ donor for an intestinal transplant. The chain combines TRBV18 with TRBJ2-7; D remains unclear. This CDR3 reads CASSPPGEYEQYF. The DNA of the CDR3 is TGTGCCAGCTCACCCCCCGGAGAGTACGAGCAGTACTTC.